The rows below give T cell receptor beta chains drawn from one sample of a study of blood T cell repertoires in COVID-19. Here immunoSEQ multiplex PCR was the method, and the copy in TCRdb shows in-frame clones only, minus some. The table shows some 82,000 clones, with around 80% occurring only once. Specimen: peripheral blood. Receptor source: a man at least 80 years old with active or convalescent COVID-19. The CDR3 runs from the conserved cysteine through the conserved F or W. The order of the fields is D gene, J gene, V gene, clone size, CDR3 DNA, CDR3 protein. D genes are given only for firm matches. Clone size is shown for a subset of rows, as once, few, many or a class of expanded clone.

TRBD1 | TRBJ1-2 | TRBV6-5 | NA | TGTGCCAGCAGGAAACAGGGGGCGATCTATGGCTACACCTTC | CASRKQGAIYGYTF
NA | TRBJ1-2 | TRBV27 | NA | TGTGCCAGCAGTTTTTTTGGGACTCCTAACTATGGCTACACCTTC | CASSFFGTPNYGYTF
TRBD1 | TRBJ1-1 | TRBV4-2 | NA | TGTGCCAGCAGCCAAGTTGCACAGGGGTTGAACACTGAAGCTTTCTTT | CASSQVAQGLNTEAFF
NA | TRBJ1-5 | TRBV6-5 | NA | TGTGCCAGCAGAGACAGGTGGGGTCAGCCCCAGCATTTT | CASRDRWGQPQHF
TRBD1 | TRBJ2-7 | TRBV28 | once | TGTGCCAGCACTCTGGGACAGGGTTTGAGGGAGCAGTACTTC | CASTLGQGLREQYF
NA | TRBJ1-1 | TRBV7-3 | NA | TGTGCCAGCAGCTCGGACAGGAACACTGAAGCTTTCTTT | CASSSDRNTEAFF
NA | TRBJ1-2 | TRBV18 | NA | TGTGCCAGCTCACCAGAGGAGGGAGGCTATGGCTACACCTTC | CASSPEEGGYGYTF
NA | TRBJ1-5 | TRBV12-5 | NA | TGTGCTAGTGGTTTCGGGACTCTGCTATGGCCCCAGCATTTT | CASGFGTLLWPQHF
TRBD2 | TRBJ2-3 | TRBV7-2 | once | TGTGCCAGCAGCCCCGGGGGTAGCGGGGGTTCTTATACGCAGTATTTT | CASSPGGSGGSYTQYF
TRBD2 | TRBJ2-5 | TRBV2 | once | TGTGCCAGCAGTGCACGACTAGCGGGAGTGGGATCGGGAGAGACCCAGTACTTC | CASSARLAGVGSGETQYF
TRBD2 | TRBJ2-7 | TRBV2 | NA | TGTGCCAGCAGTGCTTCAACGGGGGGACCGTACGAGCAGTACTTC | CASSASTGGPYEQYF
NA | TRBJ2-5 | TRBV3-1/TRBV3-2 | NA | TGTGCCAGCAGCCAAGATCAGAGGGAGGAGACCCAGTACTTC | CASSQDQREETQYF
NA | TRBJ1-5 | TRBV15 | NA | TGTGCCACCAGTGGGACGAGGGGGTACTTTAGCAATCAGCCCCAGCATTTT | CATSGTRGYFSNQPQHF
NA | TRBJ2-1 | TRBV29-1 | NA | TGCAGCGTGGGGTGGGGGGCCTACAATGAGCAGTTCTTC | CSVGWGAYNEQFF
TRBD2 | TRBJ2-3 | TRBV7-2 | NA | TGTGCCAGCAGCTTAGCGCGGACTAGACTTAGCACAGATACGCAGTATTTT | CASSLARTRLSTDTQYF
NA | TRBJ2-7 | TRBV5-4 | NA | TGTGCCAGCAGCCCCGCCCCCAGGGGAAGCTCCTACGAGCAGTACTTC | CASSPAPRGSSYEQYF
TRBD2 | TRBJ2-3 | TRBV7-2 | NA | TGTGCCAGCAGCTCGATAGCGGGGGGGCCCACAGATACGCAGTATTTT | CASSSIAGGPTDTQYF
NA | TRBJ2-5 | TRBV6-6 | NA | TGTGCCAGCAGTTACTCGTCTGAGACCCAGTACTTC | CASSYSSETQYF
TRBD1 | TRBJ2-7 | TRBV11-2 | NA | TGTGCCAGCAGCCTGATCAGGGGGCTGAGAGACGAGCAGTACTTC | CASSLIRGLRDEQYF
NA | TRBJ1-5 | TRBV27 | NA | TGTGCCAGTAGGACCCTGGAAGGGGTGGGTAATCAGCCCCAGCATTTT | CASRTLEGVGNQPQHF
NA | TRBJ1-3 | TRBV19 | NA | TGTGCCAGTAGGCACAGCCCCGACTCTGGAAACACCATATATTTT | CASRHSPDSGNTIYF
TRBD1 | TRBJ2-4 | TRBV6-6 | NA | TGTGCCAGCAGTCAGATAGGACAGGCTAAGACCATAAACATTCAGTACTTC | CASSQIGQAKTINIQYF
NA | TRBJ1-1 | TRBV5-1 | once | TGCGCCAGCAGCCGCTTGATGTCGGCGGAATCTGAAGCTTTCTTT | CASSRLMSAESEAFF
NA | TRBJ2-3 | TRBV20-1 | NA | TGCAGTGCTAGTTGGGCTGCGGGACGGCAGGATACGCAGTATTTT | CSASWAAGRQDTQYF
NA | TRBJ2-6 | TRBV3-1/TRBV3-2 | NA | TGTGCCAGCAGCCAAGTTCCCCAATACGTCCTGACTTTC | CASSQVPQYVLTF
TRBD1 | TRBJ1-1 | TRBV18 | NA | TGTGCCAGCTCGTGGACAGGGTTGAACACTGAAGCTTTCTTT | CASSWTGLNTEAFF
NA | TRBJ2-5 | TRBV4-2 | NA | TGTGCCAGCAGCCAAGTGGCTGGGGGCGGGGAGACCCAGTACTTC | CASSQVAGGGETQYF
NA | TRBJ2-3 | TRBV7-9 | NA | TGTGCCAGCAGCTTAGGGAGGGCCGATACGCAGTATTTT | CASSLGRADTQYF
TRBD1 | TRBJ1-2 | TRBV29-1 | NA | TGCAGCGTTGAAGGGGGGCAGGGGGCCTATGGCTACACCTTC | CSVEGGQGAYGYTF
TRBD1 | TRBJ1-1 | TRBV7-2 | NA | TGTGCCAGCAGCTTTAGGACAGGGACTGGTGAAGCTTTCTTT | CASSFRTGTGEAFF
NA | TRBJ2-3 | TRBV4-3 | NA | TGCGCCAGCAGCCAAGGTCCGCGAACCACAGATACGCAGTATTTT | CASSQGPRTTDTQYF
TRBD1 | TRBJ2-5 | TRBV2 | NA | TGTGCCAGCAGGACAGGGGGCATGAAGACCCAGTACTTC | CASRTGGMKTQYF
TRBD1 | TRBJ2-5 | TRBV5-6 | NA | TGTGCCAGCAGCTCTCCGACAGGGGCAAAGGAGACCCAGTACTTC | CASSSPTGAKETQYF
TRBD2 | TRBJ2-1 | TRBV6-4 | NA | TGTGCCAGCAGTCCCGCTAGCGGGAGCTTCAATGAGCAGTTCTTC | CASSPASGSFNEQFF
NA | TRBJ1-1 | TRBV18 | once | TGTGCCAGCTCACCACAACGATTCCGGGAGCACACTGAAGCTTTCTTT | CASSPQRFREHTEAFF
NA | TRBJ2-1 | TRBV28 | few | NA | CASSILGGSYNEQFF
TRBD1 | TRBJ1-3 | TRBV9 | NA | TGTGCCAGCAGCGGGGGACAGTTGTTTTACTCTGGAAACACCATATATTTT | CASSGGQLFYSGNTIYF
TRBD1 | TRBJ1-1 | TRBV6-5 | NA | TGTGCCAGCAGTCGCCGGGACAGAAACACTGAAGCTTTCTTT | CASSRRDRNTEAFF
NA | TRBJ1-1 | TRBV29-1 | few | TGCAGCGTTGAGGGCACAGGGCTTGAAGCTTTCTTT | CSVEGTGLEAFF
TRBD1 | TRBJ1-4 | TRBV5-1 | NA | TGCGCCAGCAGCTCCACCGGGACAGTGAATGAAAAACTGTTTTTT | CASSSTGTVNEKLFF
TRBD1 | TRBJ1-1 | TRBV3-1/TRBV3-2 | NA | TGTGCCAGCAGCCAAGCAGACAGGGGTACTGAAGCTTTCTTT | CASSQADRGTEAFF
TRBD2 | TRBJ2-3 | TRBV27 | NA | TGTGCCAGCAGTTTCTCTTCCGGGACTAAAGTGTCAGGGCGCGATACGCAGTATTTT | CASSFSSGTKVSGRDTQYF
TRBD1 | TRBJ1-1 | TRBV7-8 | NA | TGTGCCAGCAGCGGTGACCCCGACAGGGTCACTGAAGCTTTCTTT | CASSGDPDRVTEAFF
TRBD1 | TRBJ2-2 | TRBV18 | NA | TGTGCCAGCTCACCGAGGACAGGGTTCCCCACGAACACCGGGGAGCTGTTTTTT | CASSPRTGFPTNTGELFF
NA | TRBJ1-1 | TRBV3-1/TRBV3-2 | NA | TGTGCCAGCAGGCCGGACAGTAACACTGAAGCTTTCTTT | CASRPDSNTEAFF
TRBD2 | TRBJ2-3 | TRBV4-2 | NA | TGTGCCAGCAGCCAATCTCCTGGGAGGGCAGATACGCAGTATTTT | CASSQSPGRADTQYF
NA | TRBJ2-7 | TRBV28 | NA | TGTGCCAGCAAATCCCCGCTAGCGCTCGACGAGCAGTACTTC | CASKSPLALDEQYF
TRBD2 | TRBJ2-5 | TRBV30 | NA | TGTGCCTGGACTAGCGGACAAGAGACCCAGTACTTC | CAWTSGQETQYF
NA | TRBJ1-6 | TRBV7-2 | few | TGTGCCAGCAGCCCATCGGACAGCGATAATTCACCCCTCCACTTT | CASSPSDSDNSPLHF
TRBD2 | TRBJ2-4 | TRBV4-1 | NA | TGCGCCAGCAGCCAAGAGGCTAGCGGGAGGGGCGACATTCAGTACTTC | CASSQEASGRGDIQYF
NA | TRBJ2-7 | TRBV19 | NA | TGTGCCAGTAGTATTCAACTGGCAGGGGAGGGCTACGAGCAGTACTTC | CASSIQLAGEGYEQYF
TRBD1 | TRBJ2-5 | TRBV5-1 | NA | TGCGCCAGCAGCTTGCAGGGGGGACAGGAAGAGACCCAGTACTTC | CASSLQGGQEETQYF
TRBD1 | TRBJ1-1 | TRBV4-1 | NA | TGCGCCAGCAGCGCAACAGACAGGGATATTACTGAAGCTTTCTTT | CASSATDRDITEAFF